The 21 T cell receptor beta chains reported below all come from one sample, sequenced in a study of resident and recirculating memory T cells in vitiligo. Only in-frame clones appear in the TCRdb table, and some are missing; sequencing was by immunoSEQ multiplex PCR. This sample has 70,000 to 95,000 clones, with under 95% found just once. The material sequenced was blood. These receptors all come from a male donor with vitiligo.

The chain uses TRBV19 and TRBJ2-3; 10 bases line up with TRBD2. CDR3 length equals 17 residues. CDR1 and CDR2 (germline): LNHDA, SQIVND (reference sequence). Trimming took 2 bases from V and 1 from J; bases not matched to a gene: 6. The CDR3 DNA is TGTGCCAGTAGTATATGGATCGGGACTAGCGGCACAGATACGCAGTATTTT. Translating gives CASSIWIGTSGTDTQYF.

A few counts support this clone. The chain carries TRBV21-1 and TRBJ1-1; the DNA was not used to check the table's D call, TRBD1. TRBV21-1 is annotated as a pseudogene. CDR3 length: 15 residues. In nucleotides, the CDR3 is TGTGCCAGTCAGGCCCAGGGTTGGCCGAACACTGAAGCTTTCTTT. Its translation is CASQAQGWPNTEAFF.

The count of this clone is one. V and J are TRBV28 and TRBJ1-1; 8 bases map to TRBD1. Per germline, CDR1 MDHEN and CDR2 SYDVKM. CDR3 length: 14 amino acids. Trimming took 5 bases from V and 4 from J; bases not matched to a gene: 6. CDR3 protein: CASSTRQGRTEAFF. In DNA form, the CDR3 reads TGTGCCAGCAGTACCCGACAGGGGCGCACTGAAGCTTTCTTT.

V usage is TRBV10-3 and J usage is TRBJ2-1; 16 bases line up with TRBD2. This CDR3 contains 18 residues. With 6 bases clipped from V and 6 bases from J, the junction kept 11 bases outside the gene matches. Germline CDR1 and CDR2: ENHRY and SYGVKD. The CDR3 loop is CAISGGLAGGPRGNEQFF. CDR3 coding DNA: TGTGCCATCAGCGGGGGACTAGCGGGAGGGCCTAGGGGCAATGAGCAGTTCTTC.

The genes are TRBV6-6 and TRBJ1-3; D gene unclear. From germline, CDR1 is MNHNY and CDR2 SVGAGI (reference sequence). The CDR3 consists of 14 residues. V was cut by 5 bases and J by 0 bases, with 8 bases left in between. DNA of the CDR3: TGTGCCAGCAGTCCCCGCAGCTCTGGAAACACCATATATTTT. Amino acids: CASSPRSSGNTIYF.

CDR3 DNA sequence: TGTGCCAGCAGCCAAGCAGGAACTAATGAAAAACTGTTTTTT. Protein product: CASSQAGTNEKLFF. This rearrangement joins TRBV4-2 to TRBJ1-4; D gene unclear. The CDR3 contains 14 residues. V gave up 1 base and J gave up 1 base, with 4 bases separating them. CDR1 LGHNA and CDR2 YNFKEQ come from the germline V gene.

The chain is built from TRBV30 and TRBJ1-5; D not certain. V was trimmed by 0 bases and J by 2 bases, leaving 8 bases between them. CDR1 and CDR2 from the germline V gene are GTSNPN and SVGIG (reference sequence). CDR3 length: 14 amino acids. The CDR3 DNA reads TGTGCCTGGAGTGTAACGAGTGGCAATCAGCCCCAGCATTTT. Its protein is CAWSVTSGNQPQHF. Full variable domain (rest looked up from reference TRBV30 and TRBJ1-5): SQTIHQWPATLVQPVGSPLSLECTVEGTSNPNLYWYRQAAGRGLQLLFYSVGIGQISSEVPQNLSASRPQDRQFILSSKKLLLSDSGFYLCAWSVTSGNQPQHFGDGTRLSIL.

V and J are TRBV4-1 and TRBJ2-3, with D possibly matching TRBD1 (5 bases). The CDR3 runs 14 residues. From germline, CDR1 is MGHRA and CDR2 YSYEKL. V gave up 4 bases and J gave up 2 bases, with 10 bases separating them. In DNA form, the CDR3 reads TGCGCCAGCAGCCGAATAGGGGACACAGATACGCAGTATTTT. It yields the protein CASSRIGDTDTQYF.

The chain combines TRBV28 with TRBJ1-1, with D hard to call. V shed 6 bases and J shed 4 bases, with 12 bases lying between them. Looked up from germline, CDR1 is MDHEN and CDR2 is SYDVKM. This CDR3 contains 13 residues. The CDR3 region has the DNA TGTGCCAGCAGCCTCTGGGCAGGCACTGAAGCTTTCTTT. This translates into CASSLWAGTEAFF.

The J gene is TRBJ2-7, the V gene TRBV7-2; 7 bases map to TRBD1. V lost 4 bases to trimming and J lost 5 bases; unmatched junction nucleotides: 8. Germline CDR1 reads SGHTA; CDR2 reads FQGNSA. CDR3 length: 14 residues. The CDR3 loop reads CASSSLDRLDEQYF. The CDR3 DNA reads TGTGCCAGCAGCTCCTTGGACAGGCTCGACGAGCAGTACTTC.

This clone has a single count. This chain joins TRBV4-1 and TRBJ1-1; D perhaps matches TRBD1 (5 bases). Germline V gene data show CDR1 as MGHRA and CDR2 as YSYEKL. CDR3 length: 14 amino acids. V lost 3 bases and J 11 bases, leaving 19 bases between the germline ends. The CDR3 spells CASSQANSRDRAFF. DNA of the CDR3: TGCGCCAGCAGCCAGGCAAACAGCAGGGATAGGGCTTTCTTT.

V gene TRBV27 combines with J gene TRBJ2-5; 9 positions agree with TRBD2. The CDR3 has 15 amino acids. Germline V lookup: CDR1 MNHEY, CDR2 SMNVEV (reference sequence). J lost 4 bases, V lost 5 bases, and 8 bases had no gene match. The CDR3 here is CASSVSGRWRETQYF. CDR3 DNA sequence: TGTGCCAGCAGTGTTAGCGGGAGATGGAGAGAGACCCAGTACTTC.

The rearrangement joins TRBV11-2 to TRBJ2-4; tentatively, D is TRBD2 (7 bases). Per the germline V gene, CDR1 is SGHAT and CDR2 is FQNNGV. Trimming removed 2 bases at V and 9 bases at J, with 14 bases between. The CDR3 has 14 amino acids. CDR3 amino acids: CASSLSNREGIQYF. DNA of the CDR3: TGTGCCAGCAGCTTATCGAACAGGGAGGGCATTCAGTACTTC. Full variable domain (outside the CDR3, taken from reference TRBV11-2 and TRBJ2-4): EAGVAQSPRYKIIEKRQSVAFWCNPISGHATLYWYQQILGQGPKLLIQFQNNGVVDDSQLPKDRFSAERLKGVDSTLKIQPAKLEDSAVYLCASSLSNREGIQYFGAGTRLSVL.

The chain has TRBV18 and TRBJ2-3; 8 bases are a match to TRBD2. CDR1 is KGHSH and CDR2 is LQKENI in the germline V gene. Trimming at V came to 3 bases and at J to 1 base, leaving 9 bases not matched to a gene. The CDR3 runs 17 residues. In DNA form, the CDR3 reads TGTGCCAGCTCACCGGTCCAGCGGGAGTTTGGCACAGATACGCAGTATTTT. Encoded protein: CASSPVQREFGTDTQYF.

This chain joins TRBV10-3 and TRBJ2-7; 12 nucleotides line up with TRBD2. The CDR3 length is 17 residues. Germline V gives CDR1 ENHRY, CDR2 SYGVKD. V lost 10 bases to trimming and J lost 1 base; unmatched junction nucleotides: 14. CDR3 in amino acids: CATKGASGRAESYEQYF. CDR3 coding DNA: TGTGCCACCAAGGGCGCTAGCGGGAGGGCCGAATCCTACGAGCAGTACTTC.

The chain joins TRBV30 to TRBJ1-4, with D possibly being TRBD1 (5 bases). This CDR3 spans 14 amino acids. Germline-derived CDR1 and CDR2 are GTSNPN and SVGIG (reference sequence). Trimming pared 2 bases from V and 7 bases from J, leaving 14 bases between. CDR3 DNA sequence: TGTGCCTGGAGTCCACCCGACAGCTCTGAAAAACTGTTTTTT. Residues: CAWSPPDSSEKLFF.

The rearrangement uses TRBV11-1 and TRBJ2-4, with a weak D call TRBD2 (6 bases). The CDR3 totals 12 residues. Germline V gene data show CDR1 as SGHAT and CDR2 as FQDESV (reference sequence). The V gene lost 6 bases and the J gene lost 6 bases, with 9 bases spanning the gap. This CDR3 is CASSHGGNIQYF. The CDR3 nucleotides read TGTGCCAGCAGTCACGGGGGAAACATTCAGTACTTC.

The V call is TRBV18, the J call TRBJ1-4, with a weak D call TRBD1 (5 bases). The CDR3 consists of 13 residues. Germline CDR1 reads KGHSH; CDR2 reads LQKENI. The germline V and J ends were trimmed by 4 bases and 3 bases, with 6 bases remaining between them. The CDR3: CASSRGANEKLFF. CDR3 DNA sequence: TGTGCCAGCTCACGGGGGGCTAATGAAAAACTGTTTTTT.

This sequence joins TRBV9 and TRBJ2-3; tentatively, D is TRBD2 (6 bases). Trimming removed 0 bases from V and 3 bases from J, with 17 bases in between. CDR1 is SGDLS and CDR2 is YYNGEE in the germline V gene. The CDR3 is made up of 17 amino acids. The CDR3 region is CASSVGITRGTTDTQYF. The CDR3 DNA reads as TGTGCCAGCAGCGTAGGGATTACTAGAGGGACTACAGATACGCAGTATTTT.

This chain links TRBV21-1 with TRBJ1-1; the table's D call, TRBD1, has no DNA check behind it. TRBV21-1 is assigned pseudogene status. The CDR3 extends over 11 amino acids. CDR3 amino acids: CASSPRCEAFF. The CDR3 DNA sequence: TGTGCCAGCAGCCCCAGGTGTGAAGCTTTCTTT.

The chain uses TRBV10-3 and TRBJ2-1; 10 nucleotides align to TRBD2. Germline CDR1 reads ENHRY; CDR2 reads SYGVKD. J lost 6 bases, V lost 8 bases, and 10 bases had no gene match. The CDR3 extends over 15 amino acids. The CDR3 loop reads CAIGFLAGVVNEQFF. CDR3 nucleotides: TGTGCCATCGGCTTCCTAGCGGGAGTAGTCAATGAGCAGTTCTTC.